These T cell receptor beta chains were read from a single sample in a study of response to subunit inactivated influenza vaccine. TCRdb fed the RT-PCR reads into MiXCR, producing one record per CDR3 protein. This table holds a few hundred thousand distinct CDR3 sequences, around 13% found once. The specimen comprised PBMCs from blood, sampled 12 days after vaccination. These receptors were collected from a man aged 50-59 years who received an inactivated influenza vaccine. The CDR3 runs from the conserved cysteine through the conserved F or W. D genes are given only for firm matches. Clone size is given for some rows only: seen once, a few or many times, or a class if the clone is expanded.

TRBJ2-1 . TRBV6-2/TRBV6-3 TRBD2 CASSDGLAGALGEQFF TGTGCCAGCAGTGACGGACTAGCGGGGGCCCTCGGTGAGCAGTTCTTC
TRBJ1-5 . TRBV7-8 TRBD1 CASSGQGVGSQPQHF TGTGCCAGCAGCGGACAGGGGGTAGGAAGTCAGCCCCAGCATTTT
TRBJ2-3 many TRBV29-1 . CSAVESRDSDTQYF TGCAGCGCGGTGGAGAGTAGGGATTCAGATACGCAGTATTTT
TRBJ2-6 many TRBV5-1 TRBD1 CASRPRTGVSSGANVLTF TGCGCCAGCAGACCTAGGACAGGGGTTAGCTCTGGGGCCAACGTCCTGACTTTC
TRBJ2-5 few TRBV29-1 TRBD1 CSVRGTVLGTQYF TGCAGCGTCCGAGGGACAGTCCTTGGGACCCAGTACTTC
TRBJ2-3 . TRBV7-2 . CASSLGYRRADTQYF TGTGCCAGCAGCTTAGGGTACAGGCGGGCAGATACGCAGTATTTT
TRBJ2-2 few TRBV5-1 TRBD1 CASSLQGQSTGELFF TGCGCCAGCAGCTTACAGGGACAGTCCACCGGGGAGCTGTTTTTT
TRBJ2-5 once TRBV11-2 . CASTFSNRVLETQYF TGTGCCAGCACCTTTTCCAACAGGGTGCTGGAGACCCAGTACTTC
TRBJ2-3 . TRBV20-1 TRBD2 CSAREASGRADTQYF TGCAGTGCTAGAGAGGCTAGCGGGAGGGCAGATACGCAGTATTTT
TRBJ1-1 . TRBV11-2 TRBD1 CASSLYRGRNSGAEAFF TGTGCCAGCAGCTTATACAGGGGGCGAAATAGTGGGGCTGAAGCTTTCTTT
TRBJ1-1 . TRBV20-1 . CSATPQLEAFF TGCAGTGCTACGCCACAGCTTGAAGCTTTCTTT
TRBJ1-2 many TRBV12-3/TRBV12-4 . CASSLVGGLYGYTF TGTGCCAGCAGTTTAGTGGGTGGATTATATGGCTACACCTTC
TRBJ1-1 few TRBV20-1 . CSANPISGRDTEAFF TGCAGTGCTAATCCCATCTCCGGGCGGGACACTGAAGCTTTCTTT
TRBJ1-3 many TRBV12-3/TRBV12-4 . CASSTSGNTIYF TGTGCCAGCAGTACATCTGGAAACACCATATATTTT
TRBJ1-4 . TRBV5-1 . CASSLEGGETNEKLFF TGCGCCAGCAGCTTGGAAGGAGGGGAGACTAATGAAAAACTGTTTTTT
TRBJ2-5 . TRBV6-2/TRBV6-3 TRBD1 CASKDRGEETQYF TGTGCCAGCAAGGACAGGGGGGAAGAGACCCAGTACTTC
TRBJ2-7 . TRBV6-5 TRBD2 CASSYSGLAGVWEQYF TGTGCCAGCAGTTACTCGGGACTAGCGGGAGTTTGGGAGCAGTACTTC
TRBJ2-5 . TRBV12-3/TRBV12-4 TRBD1 CASSPRRTGRETQYF TGTGCCAGCAGTCCTCGTCGGACAGGGAGAGAGACCCAGTACTTC
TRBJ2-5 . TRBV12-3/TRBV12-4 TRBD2 CASRDTSGGTTQYF TGTGCCAGCAGGGATACTAGCGGGGGGACGACCCAGTACTTC
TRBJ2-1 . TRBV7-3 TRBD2 CASSATGTSGTYNEQFF TGTGCCAGCAGCGCAACCGGGACTAGCGGAACCTACAATGAGCAGTTCTTC
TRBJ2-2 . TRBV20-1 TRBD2 CSVGGRWSGELFF TGCAGTGTCGGCGGGAGGTGGTCCGGGGAGCTGTTTTTT
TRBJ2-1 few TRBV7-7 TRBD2 CASSVASGRAYEQFF TGTGCCAGCAGCGTCGCTAGCGGGAGGGCCTATGAGCAGTTCTTC
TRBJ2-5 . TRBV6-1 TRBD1 CASRRDRGRETQYF TGTGCCAGCAGGAGGGACAGGGGTCGAGAGACCCAGTACTTC
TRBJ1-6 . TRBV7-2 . CASSPRGRNNSPLHF TGTGCCAGCAGCCCTCGGGGGAGGAATAATTCACCCCTCCACTTT
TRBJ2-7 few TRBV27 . CASSLSISGTNKQYF TGTGCCAGCAGTTTATCCATTTCCGGGACAAACAAGCAGTACTTC
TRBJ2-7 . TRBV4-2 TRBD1 CASSFSWDRVNEQYF TGTGCCAGCAGTTTCAGCTGGGACAGGGTGAACGAGCAGTACTTC
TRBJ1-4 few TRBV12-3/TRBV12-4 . CASSYRVSGGKLFF TGTGCCAGCAGTTACAGGGTCTCCGGAGGGAAACTGTTTTTT
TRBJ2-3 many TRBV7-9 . CASSLEYTDTQYF TGTGCCAGCAGCTTAGAGTACACAGATACGCAGTATTTT
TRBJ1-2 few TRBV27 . CASSLSPYYGYTF TGTGCCAGCAGTTTATCCCCGTACTATGGCTACACCTTC
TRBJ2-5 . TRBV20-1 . CSAKVETQYF TGCAGTGCTAAAGTAGAGACCCAGTACTTC
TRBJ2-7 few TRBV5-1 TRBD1 CASSSGQGGNYEQYF TGCGCCAGCAGCTCGGGACAGGGGGGAAACTACGAGCAGTACTTC
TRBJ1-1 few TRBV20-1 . CSGQGRKTEAFF TGCAGTGGGCAGGGAAGGAAAACTGAAGCTTTCTTT
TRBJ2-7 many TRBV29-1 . CSILWGRDYEQYF TGCAGCATCTTATGGGGCAGGGACTACGAGCAGTACTTC
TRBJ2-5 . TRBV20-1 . CSARDSGMGWTQYF TGCAGTGCTAGAGATTCCGGGATGGGATGGACCCAGTACTTC
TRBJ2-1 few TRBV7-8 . CASSLESGGVYNEQFF TGTGCCAGCAGCTTAGAGTCCGGGGGAGTCTACAATGAGCAGTTCTTC
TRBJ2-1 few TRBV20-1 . CSASPGRDNEQFF TGCAGTGCTAGCCCCGGGAGAGACAATGAGCAGTTCTTC
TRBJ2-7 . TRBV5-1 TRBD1 CASSGGQGTYEQYF TGCGCCAGCAGTGGGGGACAGGGGACCTACGAGCAGTACTTC
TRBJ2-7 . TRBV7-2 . CASSLYRDTSYEQYF TGTGCCAGCAGCCTATACCGGGACACCTCCTACGAGCAGTACTTC
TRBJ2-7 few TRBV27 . CASSPNRNSYEQYF TGTGCCAGCAGCCCAAACCGGAACAGCTACGAGCAGTACTTC
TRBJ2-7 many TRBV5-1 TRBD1 CASSSGQGYYEQYF TGCGCCAGCAGCTCGGGACAGGGGTACTACGAGCAGTACTTC